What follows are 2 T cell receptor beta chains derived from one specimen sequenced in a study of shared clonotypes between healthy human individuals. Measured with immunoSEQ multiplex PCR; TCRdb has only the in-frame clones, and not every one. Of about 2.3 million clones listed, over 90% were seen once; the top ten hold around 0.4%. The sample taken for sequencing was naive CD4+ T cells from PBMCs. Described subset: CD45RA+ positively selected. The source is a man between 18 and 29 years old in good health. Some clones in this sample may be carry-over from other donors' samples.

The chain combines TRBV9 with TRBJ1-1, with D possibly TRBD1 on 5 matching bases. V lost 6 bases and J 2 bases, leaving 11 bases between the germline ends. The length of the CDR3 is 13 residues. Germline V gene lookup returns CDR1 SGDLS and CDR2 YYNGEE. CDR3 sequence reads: CASTLTENTEAFF. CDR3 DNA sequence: TGTGCCAGCACCCTGACAGAAAACACTGAAGCTTTCTTT.

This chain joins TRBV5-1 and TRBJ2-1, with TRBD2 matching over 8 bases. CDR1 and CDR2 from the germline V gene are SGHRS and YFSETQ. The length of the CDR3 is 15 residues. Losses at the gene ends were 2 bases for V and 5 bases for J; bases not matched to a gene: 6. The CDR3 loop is CASSLSTSVNNEQFF. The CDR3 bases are TGCGCCAGCAGCTTATCGACTAGCGTGAACAATGAGCAGTTCTTC.